Listed here are 13 T cell receptor beta chains from one sample, sequenced in a study of blood T cell repertoires in COVID-19. Method: immunoSEQ multiplex PCR; TCRdb's copy keeps in-frame clones and lacks some. The sample yields just under 150,000 clones, around 87% seen once. Source material: peripheral blood. The receptor set was obtained from a woman in her forties or fifties with active or convalescent COVID-19.

This chain links TRBV18 with TRBJ1-5; TRBD1 is a possible D gene (6 bases). This CDR3 has 15 residues. Trimming shortened V by 3 bases and J by 1 base, and 10 bases separated the two germline ends. Germline V gives CDR1 KGHSH, CDR2 LQKENI. The CDR3 nucleotides read TGTGCCAGCTCACCTGGGACACCAAGCAATCAGCCCCAGCATTTT. Amino acids: CASSPGTPSNQPQHF.

This clone is a singleton in its sample. The CDR3 region has the DNA TGCGCCAGCAGCCAAATTCGGAACAGACACCCTTTAATCTATGGCTACACCTTC. Residues: CASSQIRNRHPLIYGYTF. The rearrangement joins TRBV4-1 to TRBJ1-2; the D is unclear. The CDR3 loop spans 18 amino acids. Trimming took 2 bases from V and 4 from J, leaving 23 bases between them. Per germline, CDR1 MGHRA and CDR2 YSYEKL.

The chain recombines TRBV10-3 with TRBJ2-7; 11 bases align to TRBD2. The CDR3 length is 15 residues. CDR1 ENHRY and CDR2 SYGVKD come from the germline V gene. Germline trimming cut 5 bases from V and 3 bases from J; bases unmatched to any gene: 6. The CDR3 sequence: CAISNGTSGIYEQYF. The CDR3 bases are TGTGCCATCAGTAACGGGACTAGCGGCATCTACGAGCAGTACTTC.

The chain joins TRBV5-6 to TRBJ1-2; 7 bases are a match to TRBD1. The CDR3 has 16 amino acids. V trimming: 0 bases; J trimming: 5 bases; junction bases outside the gene matches: 10. CDR1 SGHDT and CDR2 YYEEEE come from the germline V gene. The CDR3 region has the DNA TGTGCCAGCAGCTTGGGGGACAGCCTAGGGATTTATGGCTACACCTTC. Its protein is CASSLGDSLGIYGYTF.

This chain connects TRBV4-3 to TRBJ2-2, with D unclear. Trimming pared 0 bases from V and 6 bases from J, leaving 14 bases between. The CDR3 contains 16 residues. Germline CDR1 and CDR2: LGHNA and YSLEER. The CDR3 bases are TGCGCCAGCAGCCAAGATACCATAGTCCGCCCCGGGGAGCTGTTTTTT. It translates to CASSQDTIVRPGELFF.

The chain has TRBV5-1 and TRBJ1-4; D not certain. Germline lookup yields CDR1 SGHRS and CDR2 YFSETQ. Trimming stripped 2 bases from V and 8 bases from J, with 19 bases between. CDR3 size: 16 residues. The CDR3 DNA follows: TGCGCCAGCAGCTTCTCTGCCGTGGACTGGGGAGAAAAACTGTTTTTT. Amino acids: CASSFSAVDWGEKLFF.

This clone was seen a handful of times. The chain has TRBV5-1 and TRBJ1-2; perhaps TRBD1 as D (5 bases). CDR3 size: 14 residues. The V gene's germline CDR1 is SGHRS and CDR2 YFSETQ. Trimming pared 4 bases from V and 4 bases from J, leaving 14 bases between. CDR3 nucleotide sequence: TGCGCCAGCAGCCTAGGGACTGCGGGCTATGGCTACACCTTC. Translated: CASSLGTAGYGYTF.

This chain uses TRBV9 with TRBJ2-5; TRBD1 matches 8 bases. Germline values: CDR1 SGDLS, CDR2 YYNGEE. Unmatched junction bases numbered 3, after V lost 3 bases and J lost 2 bases. The CDR3 is 14 amino acids. CDR3 sequence (DNA): TGTGCCAGCAGCGCAGACAGGGGACAAGAGACCCAGTACTTC. Amino acids: CASSADRGQETQYF.

The chain joins TRBV4-2 to TRBJ2-7; D gene uncertain. The germline V gene has CDR1 LGHNA and CDR2 YNFKEQ. Trimming left V 2 bases short and J 1 base short, with 6 bases between. The CDR3 spans 13 residues. The CDR3: CASSQSRSYEQYF. In DNA form, the CDR3 reads TGTGCCAGCAGCCAAAGCAGGTCCTACGAGCAGTACTTC.

The chain uses TRBV5-8 and TRBJ2-3, with TRBD2 identical over 14 bases. CDR1 and CDR2 (germline): SGHTS, YDEGEE. The length of the CDR3 is 18 residues. V shed 0 bases, J shed 2 bases, and the junction held 5 bases outside the gene matches. CDR3 DNA: TGTGCCAGCAGCTTGGGACTAGCGGGGGGGATTTCCACAGATACGCAGTATTTT. It encodes CASSLGLAGGISTDTQYF.

This clone is medium-sized (0.01 to 0.1%). The gene calls are TRBV6-5 and TRBJ2-6; TRBD1 matches at 7 bases. J gave up 3 bases and V 6 bases, and 5 bases lay outside the gene matches. This CDR3 has 15 residues. The germline V gene has CDR1 MNHEY and CDR2 SVGAGI. The CDR3 region has the DNA TGTGCCAGCAGCGACAGGGCGGATGGGGCCAACGTCCTGACTTTC. Its translation is CASSDRADGANVLTF.

This chain joins TRBV28 and TRBJ1-2; TRBD1 might be the D (6 bases). The CDR3 covers 14 residues. Per the germline V gene, CDR1 is MDHEN and CDR2 is SYDVKM. Trimming removed 6 bases from V and 4 bases from J, with 15 bases in between. The CDR3 DNA follows: TGTGCCAGCAGACTTCGACAGGCCCTCTATGGCTACACCTTC. It translates to CASRLRQALYGYTF.

The V and J genes are TRBV7-3 and TRBJ2-1, with 7 bases fitting TRBD2. This CDR3 is 15 amino acids long. After removal of 5 bases from V and 7 bases from J, the junction contained 11 bases not matched to a gene. The germline V gene has CDR1 SGHTA and CDR2 FQGTGA. CDR3 coding DNA: TGTGCCAGCAGCCCATGGGACGGGGGGTTGAATGAGCAGTTCTTC. Residues: CASSPWDGGLNEQFF.